This record concerns one T cell receptor (beta chain) sequence. CDR1 and CDR2 from the germline V gene are LGHNT and FRNRAP. The ends were cut back, 7 bases at V and 12 bases at J, with 19 bases in the middle. The CDR3 consists of 13 residues. The data stem from a study of cytomegalovirus exposure and HLA in healthy donors. Vbeta (60) and Jbeta (13) primers were used in the PCR. Sequenced by immunoSEQ multiplex PCR; TCRdb stores in-frame clones only, minus some. In the table there are roughly 150,000 clones, around four fifths of which are singletons. The TCR was taken from a male donor in good health and CMV-seronegative. The V and J genes are TRBV12-5 and TRBJ2-1; maybe TRBD1 (5 bases). The specimen sequenced was PBMCs. In DNA, the CDR3 is TGTGCTAGTGACTTAGGACACCGTAAAGGGCAGTTCTTC. This codes for CASDLGHRKGQFF.